A selection of T cell receptor beta chains follows, all from one sample in a study of patients and donors after allogeneic stem cell transplantation. TCRdb reanalysed the RT-PCR reads using MiXCR and keeps one entry per CDR3 protein. The data hold roughly 960,000 distinct CDR3 sequences, with approximately 18% observed a single time. Sequencing input: blood, either unsorted or a sorted T cell fraction (not recorded which). The receptor set was obtained from a human donor who was either an allogeneic HSCT recipient or a stem cell or donor lymphocyte infusion donor (not recorded which). It is not recorded whose cells these are; they may come from a transplant donor. Both conserved end residues are part of each CDR3. Fields, in order: clone size, D gene, J gene, V gene, CDR3 protein, CDR3 DNA. The D gene is left open where the match is weak. Clone size is stated in some rows and not others, as once, few, many or a class when expanded.

many,TRBD2,TRBJ2-5,TRBV4-2,CASSQEEAGAIQETQYF,TGTGCCAGCAGCCAAGAAGAAGCGGGGGCTATCCAAGAGACCCAGTACTTC
-,-,TRBJ2-7,TRBV15,CATSRDWSSANYEQYF,TGTGCCACCAGCAGAGATTGGAGTAGCGCAAACTACGAGCAGTACTTC
-,-,TRBJ2-1,TRBV9,CASSPRVGISYNEQFF,TGTGCCAGCAGCCCGCGGGTGGGGATCTCCTACAATGAGCAGTTCTTC
-,-,TRBJ2-2,TRBV9,CASSVGGAFNTGELFF,TGTGCCAGCAGCGTAGGGGGCGCTTTTAACACCGGGGAGCTGTTTTTT
few,TRBD1,TRBJ2-6,TRBV6-1,CASRGGLSGANVLTF,TGTGCCAGCAGAGGGGGCCTCTCTGGGGCCAACGTCCTGACTTTC
-,-,TRBJ2-3,TRBV5-1,CASSPKGSRVDTQYF,TGCGCCAGCAGCCCTAAAGGCAGCCGGGTAGATACGCAGTATTTT
-,-,TRBJ2-7,TRBV29-1,CSVGQNEQYF,TGCAGCGTCGGACAGAATGAGCAGTACTTC
-,TRBD1,TRBJ2-1,TRBV7-3,CASSLIRQGKGEQFF,TGTGCCAGCAGCTTAATTAGACAGGGAAAGGGTGAGCAGTTCTTC
-,-,TRBJ2-7,TRBV6-2/TRBV6-3,CASSPGQRMSEQYF,TGTGCCAGCAGTCCCGGACAGAGAATGAGCGAGCAGTACTTC
-,-,TRBJ2-2,TRBV21-1,CASSKGDRRLNTGELFF,TGTGCCAGCAGCAAAGGGGACAGACGGCTCAACACCGGGGAGCTGTTTTTT
many,-,TRBJ2-7,TRBV5-1,CASSLPSYEQYF,TGTGCCAGCAGCCTTCCGAGCTACGAGCAGTACTTC
many,TRBD1,TRBJ1-5,TRBV5-1,CASSLDGTGQPQHF,TGCGCCAGCAGCTTGGATGGGACAGGTCAGCCCCAGCATTTT
few,-,TRBJ1-6,TRBV6-1,CASRETGTYLGDF,TGTGCCAGCAGGGAAACCGGGACATATCTCGGCGACTTT
few,TRBD1,TRBJ1-2,TRBV12-3/TRBV12-4,CASTSTGVHGYTF,TGTGCCAGCACCTCGACAGGGGTTCATGGCTACACCTTC
few,-,TRBJ1-6,TRBV3-1,CASSQRATNTYNSPLHF,TGTGCCAGCAGCCAAAGGGCTACGAACACCTATAATTCACCCCTCCACTTT
-,-,TRBJ2-3,TRBV9,CASSVVEGTDTQYF,TGTGCCAGCAGCGTGGTCGAAGGGACAGATACGCAGTATTTT
-,TRBD2,TRBJ2-1,TRBV12-3/TRBV12-4,CASSLAGGLDEQFF,TGTGCCAGCAGCCTAGCGGGGGGGCTAGATGAGCAGTTCTTC
-,-,TRBJ1-2,TRBV20-1,CSARDLEGDFYGYTF,TGCAGTGCTAGAGATCTAGAGGGGGACTTCTATGGCTACACCTTC
-,TRBD2,TRBJ2-3,TRBV11-2,CASSRPGLAGGPGTDTQYF,TGTGCCAGCAGCCGCCCGGGACTAGCGGGGGGGCCGGGCACAGATACGCAGTATTTT
-,TRBD1,TRBJ2-6,TRBV3-1,CASSQEHRGSGANVLTF,TGTGCCAGCAGCCAAGAACACAGGGGCTCTGGGGCCAACGTCCTGACTTTC
-,TRBD2,TRBJ2-1,TRBV24-1,CANSETGGAYNEQFF,TGTGCCAACAGTGAGACGGGGGGGGCCTACAATGAGCAGTTCTTC
few,TRBD2,TRBJ2-3,TRBV27,CASSLMERGADTQYF,TGTGCCAGCAGTTTAATGGAGCGGGGGGCAGATACGCAGTATTTT
few,-,TRBJ1-5,TRBV11-2,CASSLDRFSQPQHF,TGTGCCAGCAGCTTAGACAGGTTTAGCCAGCCCCAGCATTTT
-,-,TRBJ1-2,TRBV12-3/TRBV12-4,CASSPYPLDVERANYGYTF,TGTGCCAGCAGTCCCTACCCCCTCGACGTAGAAAGAGCTAACTATGGCTACACCTTC
-,TRBD1,TRBJ2-5,TRBV28,CASSLPGTGKQETQYF,TGTGCCAGCAGTTTACCAGGGACAGGGAAACAAGAGACCCAGTACTTC
few,-,TRBJ1-1,TRBV3-1,CASSHRVLRGNTEAFF,TGTGCCAGCAGCCACAGAGTCTTACGGGGGAACACTGAAGCTTTCTTT
many,-,TRBJ2-1,TRBV5-4,CASSLGRGRTNEQFF,TGTGCCAGCAGCTTGGGACGTGGTCGCACCAATGAGCAGTTCTTC
-,-,TRBJ1-4,TRBV25-1,CASSYRVGTNEKLFF,TGTGCCAGCAGTTACCGGGTCGGAACTAATGAAAAACTGTTTTTT
-,TRBD2,TRBJ2-7,TRBV6-5,CASSFTSGGAREQYF,TGTGCCAGCAGTTTTACTAGCGGAGGGGCTAGAGAGCAGTACTTC
-,-,TRBJ2-2,TRBV20-1,CSASLSGIPTGELFF,TGCAGTGCTAGTCTATCCGGGATACCCACCGGGGAGCTGTTTTTT
many,-,TRBJ2-2,TRBV12-3/TRBV12-4,CASSSEFPIRKEFNTGELFF,TGTGCCAGCAGTTCAGAGTTCCCGATAAGGAAAGAATTTAACACCGGGGAGCTGTTTTTT
-,-,TRBJ1-1,TRBV4-2,CASSQAGEVNTEAFF,TGTGCCAGCAGCCAAGCAGGAGAGGTGAACACTGAAGCTTTCTTT
few,TRBD1,TRBJ2-7,TRBV4-2,CASSQGDWGQGRYEQYF,TGTGCCAGCAGCCAAGGGGATTGGGGACAGGGCCGGTACGAGCAGTACTTC
few,-,TRBJ2-1,TRBV5-1,CASSKDARLNEQFF,TGCGCCAGCAGCAAGGACGCTAGACTCAATGAGCAGTTCTTC
few,-,TRBJ1-2,TRBV5-1,CASSLEPGVTNYGYTF,TGCGCCAGCAGCTTGGAACCAGGGGTCACTAACTATGGCTACACCTTC
-,TRBD1,TRBJ1-1,TRBV4-2,CASSSTGWTEAFF,TGTGCCAGCAGCTCGACAGGGTGGACTGAAGCTTTCTTT
few,-,TRBJ2-7,TRBV20-1,CSARYPGTLDQYF,TGCAGTGCTAGATACCCCGGGACGCTGGACCAGTACTTC
-,TRBD2,TRBJ2-3,TRBV29-1,CSVEDRTSGGYPDTQYF,TGCAGCGTTGAAGATCGGACTAGCGGGGGGTACCCAGATACGCAGTATTTT
-,-,TRBJ2-3,TRBV5-1,CASSLVVSGSTDTQYF,TGCGCCAGCAGCTTGGTTGTTAGCGGTAGCACAGATACGCAGTATTTT